This T cell receptor beta chain was captured in a study of shared clonotypes between healthy human individuals. Across the whole study: The people who gave samples were two women and a few men aged 18 to 49. Researchers assigned three CD4 naive, three CD4 memory, two CD8 naive and one CD8 memory plate to each donor. Findings of the study overall: Clonotypes shared by all four donors outscored non-shared clonotypes in generation probability.

The CDR3 has 14 amino acids. Germline loops: CDR1 GTSNPN, CDR2 SVGIG (reference sequence). Between the trimmed V and J ends, which lost 1 base and 5 bases, there was a span of 11 bases. Genomic DNA from each subset was divided evenly over several immunoSEQ plates. Libraries were prepared by immunoSEQ multiplex PCR; TCRdb keeps only in-frame clonotypes and omits some of them. The table lists approximately 1.5 million clones, 98% of them singletons. Of note for this clone: Its antigen remains unidentified.

The rearrangement uses TRBV30 and TRBJ1-4; D remains ambiguous. The sample taken for sequencing was naive CD4+ T cells sorted from blood. Subset in this sample: CD45RA+ positively selected. This TCR was recovered from a man in his thirties or forties in good health. This chain's CDR3 is CAWSETPRNEKLFF. CDR3 nucleotides: TGTGCCTGGAGTGAGACACCTAGGAATGAAAAACTGTTTTTT.